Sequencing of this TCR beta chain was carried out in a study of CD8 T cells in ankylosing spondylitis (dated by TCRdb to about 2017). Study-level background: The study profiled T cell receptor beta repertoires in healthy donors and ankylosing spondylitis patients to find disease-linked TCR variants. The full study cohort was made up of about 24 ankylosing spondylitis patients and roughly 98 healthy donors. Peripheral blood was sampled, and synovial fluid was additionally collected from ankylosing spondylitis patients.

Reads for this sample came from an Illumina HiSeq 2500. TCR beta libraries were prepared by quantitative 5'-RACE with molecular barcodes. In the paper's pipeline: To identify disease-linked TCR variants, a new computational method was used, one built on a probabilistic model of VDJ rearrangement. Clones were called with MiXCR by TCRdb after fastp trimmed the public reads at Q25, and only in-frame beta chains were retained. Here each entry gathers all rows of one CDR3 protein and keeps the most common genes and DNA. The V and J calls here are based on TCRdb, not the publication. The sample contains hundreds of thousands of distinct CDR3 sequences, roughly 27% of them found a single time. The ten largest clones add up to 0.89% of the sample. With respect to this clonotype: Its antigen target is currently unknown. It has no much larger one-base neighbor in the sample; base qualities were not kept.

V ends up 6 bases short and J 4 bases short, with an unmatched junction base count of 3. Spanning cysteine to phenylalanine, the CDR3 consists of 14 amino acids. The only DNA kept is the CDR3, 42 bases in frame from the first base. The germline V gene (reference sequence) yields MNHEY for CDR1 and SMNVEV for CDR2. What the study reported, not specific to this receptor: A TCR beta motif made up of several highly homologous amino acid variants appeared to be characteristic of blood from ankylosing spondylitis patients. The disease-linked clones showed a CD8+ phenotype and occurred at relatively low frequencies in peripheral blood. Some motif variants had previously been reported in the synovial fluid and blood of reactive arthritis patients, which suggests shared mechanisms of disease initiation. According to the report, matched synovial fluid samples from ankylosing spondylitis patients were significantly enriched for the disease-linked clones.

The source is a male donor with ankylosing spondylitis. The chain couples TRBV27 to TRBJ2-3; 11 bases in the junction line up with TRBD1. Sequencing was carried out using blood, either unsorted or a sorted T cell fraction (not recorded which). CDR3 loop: CASRRDRGSDTQYF. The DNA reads TGTGCCAGCAGACGGGACAGGGGGTCAGATACGCAGTATTTT.